Reported below is one T cell receptor (beta chain). Its antigen specificity is not known. One end of the junction fails to match germline, which may point to a read error. Receptors were amplified or captured by PCR. Sequencing used an Illumina HiSeq 2500. TCR libraries were prepared with molecular barcoding, using unique molecular identifiers to normalize TCRbeta repertoire quantification. TCRdb handled the public reads itself, with Q25 trimming in fastp and clone calling in MiXCR, and kept productive beta chains. Every entry covers one CDR3 protein and lists the most common genes and DNA from its rows. Across this sample there are a few hundred thousand distinct CDR3 sequences, with around 18% seen only once. The top ten constitute around 3.3% of the sample. These data come from a study of T-cell reconstitution after alpha-beta-depleted transplantation in children (dated by TCRdb to about 2016). Describing the broader study: Using TCR repertoire profiling, the study followed T-cell immune reconstitution in a quantitative way in children after TCRalphabeta/CD19-depleted allogeneic hematopoietic cell transplantation.

Looking up the germline V gene (reference sequence) yields CDR1 MNHEY and CDR2 SMNVEV. Counted from cysteine to phenylalanine, this CDR3 has 14 amino acids. Left in the record is the CDR3 DNA by itself, 42 bases read in frame from the first base. The source is a human donor who donated a stem cell graft to a child with acute lymphoblastic leukemia. Rearrangement joined TRBV27 to TRBJ2-1, with 8 junctional bases fitting TRBD2. The starting material was PBMCs from the stem cell graft donor, obtained from the stem cell graft. This receptor has the CDR3 CAGSLSPSGNEQFF. The DNA sequence is as follows: TGTGCCGGCAGTTTATCCCCTAGCGGGAATGAGCAGTTCTTC.